This TCR beta chain was sequenced in a study of blood T cell repertoires in COVID-19. Using immunoSEQ multiplex PCR, the repertoire was profiled, and TCRdb retains in-frame clones only, with some absent. The sample holds under 250,000 clones, approximately 80% seen once. The CDR3 spans 14 residues. The V gene end was trimmed by 7 bases and the J gene end by 2 bases; junction bases not matched to a gene: 6. In germline, CDR1 is WSHSY, CDR2 SAAADI. The chain couples TRBV10-2 to TRBJ2-5; TRBD2 matches 8 bases. This clonotype originated in a man between 60 and 70 years old who had recovered from COVID-19. The sequencing sample was made of PBMCs or T cells enriched from blood (not recorded which). The CDR3 spells CASTLAGGQETQYF. The CDR3 DNA sequence: TGCGCCAGCACGCTCGCGGGGGGACAAGAGACCCAGTACTTC.